The clone carrying this T cell receptor (beta chain) was counted only a few times. Its antigen remains unknown. There are 14 residues in the CDR3. V was clipped by 1 base and J by 4 bases, with 10 bases between them. CDR1 MNHNS and CDR2 SASEGT come from the germline V gene. These data originate in a study of blood T cells in healthy people across ages. General study points: The unknown donor CMV status may have confounded expanded clonotype changes.

The use of a sample-barcoded 5' primer and a J-beta primer mix characterized a second PCR of roughly 6 to 12 cycles. Each cDNA molecule received a tag from a template-switch adaptor that had 12 random nucleotides. TCRdb re-called the 5' RACE reads through MiXCR, storing one row per CDR3 protein. The table records over a million distinct CDR3 sequences, around 42% of them present only once. Each individual donor underwent a draw of 8.5 to 10 milliliters of peripheral blood. Each sample yielded at least 7 million isolated PBMCs. V and J are TRBV6-1 and TRBJ1-1; weak D call: TRBD1 (6 bases). The TCR comes from a young woman in good health. Sequenced: blood. For the CDR3, the DNA is TGTGCCAGCAGTGAAGGGGGGGCGGTCACTGAAGCTTTCTTT. Residues: CASSEGGAVTEAFF.